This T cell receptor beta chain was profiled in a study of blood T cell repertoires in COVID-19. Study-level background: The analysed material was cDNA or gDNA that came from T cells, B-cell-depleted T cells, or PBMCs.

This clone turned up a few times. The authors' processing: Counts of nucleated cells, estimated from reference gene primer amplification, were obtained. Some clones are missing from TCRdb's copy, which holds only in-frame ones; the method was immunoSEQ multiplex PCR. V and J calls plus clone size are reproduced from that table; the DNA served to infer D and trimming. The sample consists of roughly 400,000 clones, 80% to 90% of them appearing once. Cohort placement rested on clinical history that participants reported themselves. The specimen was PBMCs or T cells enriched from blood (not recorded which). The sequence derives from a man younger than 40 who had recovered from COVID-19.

Here the CDR3 DNA reads TGCAGTGCTAGCCACGGGGAGACCCAGTACTTC. It is translated as CSASHGETQYF. V usage is TRBV20-1 and J usage is TRBJ2-5; D remains unclear. The CDR3 is made up of 11 amino acids. Trimming cost V 3 bases and J 5 bases, with 7 bases left between them. CDR1 is DFQATT, CDR2 SNEGSKA, per germline (reference sequence).